The clone carrying this T cell receptor (beta chain) came up many times. Antigen specificity is unknown. This entry is derived from a study of early T cells in non-severe SARS-CoV-2 infection. Whole-study findings and limits: Lookups in VDJdb leaned toward anti-spike CD8 responses and missed private and CD4 specificities.

The CDR3 has 15 amino acids. V lost 5 bases, J lost 4 bases, and 8 bases stayed unmatched. Germline assignment: CDR1 SGHAT and CDR2 FQNNGV. Attachment of unique molecular identifiers to individual cDNA molecules was performed. Each CDR3 protein gets one entry after TCRdb re-called the 5' RACE reads with MiXCR. This table holds around 67,000 distinct CDR3 sequences, around an eighth found once. The chain carries TRBV11-2 and TRBJ2-1; 7 bases fit TRBD2. Sequenced sample: whole blood. The clonotype was recovered from an adult who was a healthcare worker with PCR-confirmed SARS-CoV-2 infection or an uninfected control (not recorded which). The CDR3 DNA reads TGTGCCAGCAGCCCCACTGCGGGAGCTTACAATGAGCAGTTCTTC. The encoded protein is CASSPTAGAYNEQFF.